This TCR beta chain was sequenced for a study of blood T cells in healthy people across ages. Primed by a sample-barcoded 5' primer and a J-beta primer mix, a second PCR proceeded for about 6 to 11 cycles. Each cDNA molecule was tagged by a template-switch adaptor with 12 random nucleotides. TCRdb passed the 5' RACE reads through MiXCR, listing each CDR3 protein once. The sample holds roughly 1,300,000 distinct CDR3 sequences; around 55% are singletons and the top ten take about 6.7%. The sample holds a few counts of this clonotype. The antigen remains undetermined. Points from the study as a whole: Because sorting was not performed, PBMCs prevented conclusive naive versus antigen-experienced comparison. Changes in expanded clonotypes were possibly confounded, as the CMV status of donors was unknown.

The TCR sequence derives from a man aged 18 to 29 in good health. Specimen: blood.

The CDR3 loop reads CSASLTRGSSRDQETQYF. The CDR3 bases are TGCAGTGCTAGCCTCACCAGAGGGTCGTCGCGGGACCAAGAGACCCAGTACTTC. The rearrangement links TRBV20-1 to TRBJ2-7; TRBD2 might be the D (5 bases). The J call is in doubt because the DNA end fits TRBJ2-5 better. CDR3 length: 18 residues. The germline gives CDR1 DFQATT, CDR2 SNEGSKA (reference sequence).